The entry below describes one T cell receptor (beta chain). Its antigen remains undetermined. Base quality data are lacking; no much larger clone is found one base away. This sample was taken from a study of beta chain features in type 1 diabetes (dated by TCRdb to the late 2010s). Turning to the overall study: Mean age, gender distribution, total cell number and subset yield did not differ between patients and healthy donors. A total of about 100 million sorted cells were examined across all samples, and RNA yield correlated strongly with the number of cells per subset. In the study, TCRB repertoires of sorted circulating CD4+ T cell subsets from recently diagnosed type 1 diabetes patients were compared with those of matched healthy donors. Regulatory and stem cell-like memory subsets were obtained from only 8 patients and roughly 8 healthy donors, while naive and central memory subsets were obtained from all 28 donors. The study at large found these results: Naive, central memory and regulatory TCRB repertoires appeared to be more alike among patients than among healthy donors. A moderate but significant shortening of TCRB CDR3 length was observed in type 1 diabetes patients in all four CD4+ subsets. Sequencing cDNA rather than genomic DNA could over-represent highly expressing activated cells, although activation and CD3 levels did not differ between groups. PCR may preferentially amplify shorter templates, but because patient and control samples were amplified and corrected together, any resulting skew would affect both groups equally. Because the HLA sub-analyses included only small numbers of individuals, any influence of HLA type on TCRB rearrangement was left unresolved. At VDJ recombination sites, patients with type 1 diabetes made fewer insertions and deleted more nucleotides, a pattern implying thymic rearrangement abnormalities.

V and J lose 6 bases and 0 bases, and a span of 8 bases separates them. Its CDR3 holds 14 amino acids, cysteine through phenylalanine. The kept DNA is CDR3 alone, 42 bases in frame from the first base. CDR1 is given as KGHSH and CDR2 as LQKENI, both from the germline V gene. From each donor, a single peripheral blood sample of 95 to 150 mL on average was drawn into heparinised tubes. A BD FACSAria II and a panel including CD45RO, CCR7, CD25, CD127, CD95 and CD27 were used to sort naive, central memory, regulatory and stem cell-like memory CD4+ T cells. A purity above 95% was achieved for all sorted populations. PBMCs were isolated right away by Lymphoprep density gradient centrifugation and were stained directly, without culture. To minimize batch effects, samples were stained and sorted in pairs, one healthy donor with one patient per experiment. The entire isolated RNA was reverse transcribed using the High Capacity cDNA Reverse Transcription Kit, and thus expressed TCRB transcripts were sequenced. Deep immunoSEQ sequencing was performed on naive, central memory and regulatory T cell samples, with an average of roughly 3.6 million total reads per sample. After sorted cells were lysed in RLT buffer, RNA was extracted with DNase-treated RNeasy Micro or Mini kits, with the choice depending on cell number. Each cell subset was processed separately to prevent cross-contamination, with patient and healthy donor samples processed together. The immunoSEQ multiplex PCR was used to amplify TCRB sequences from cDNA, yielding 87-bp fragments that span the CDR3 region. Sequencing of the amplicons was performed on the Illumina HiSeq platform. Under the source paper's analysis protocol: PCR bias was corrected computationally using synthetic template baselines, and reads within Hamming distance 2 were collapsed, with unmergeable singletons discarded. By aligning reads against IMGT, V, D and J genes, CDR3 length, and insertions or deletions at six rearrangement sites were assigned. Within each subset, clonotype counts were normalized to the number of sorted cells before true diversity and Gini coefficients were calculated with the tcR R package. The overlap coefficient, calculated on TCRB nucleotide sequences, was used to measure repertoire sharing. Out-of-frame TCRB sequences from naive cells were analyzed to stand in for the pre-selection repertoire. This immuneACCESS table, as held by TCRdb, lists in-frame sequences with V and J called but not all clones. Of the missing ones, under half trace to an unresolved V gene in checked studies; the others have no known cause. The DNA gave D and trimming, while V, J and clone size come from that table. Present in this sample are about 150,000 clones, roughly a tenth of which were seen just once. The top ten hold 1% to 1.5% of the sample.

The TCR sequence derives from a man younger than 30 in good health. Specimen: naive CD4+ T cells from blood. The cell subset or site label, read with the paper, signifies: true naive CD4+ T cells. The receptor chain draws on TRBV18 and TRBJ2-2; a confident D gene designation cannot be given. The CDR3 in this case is CASSEDTNTGELFF. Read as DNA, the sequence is TGTGCCAGCTCGGAAGACACGAACACCGGGGAGCTGTTTTTT.